Detailed here is one T cell receptor beta chain. Its specificity is unknown. Each CDR3 protein is one row after TCRdb ran MiXCR on the reads. The sample has 300,000 to 400,000 distinct CDR3 sequences; about 27% are singletons. The record originates from a study of T cell repertoires in cytomegalovirus infection. Study in general: Well-studied HLA-B-restricted CMV epitopes were used in the study alongside recently identified HLA-C-restricted ones. It was the public TCR beta signatures that indicated both CMV infection and matching HLA type. Study outcomes and limitations: It was HLA-C-restricted CMV-specific TCR beta clonotypes that dominated the response ex vivo.

CDR1 is MNHEY and CDR2 is SVGAGI in the germline V gene. Trimming removed 0 bases from V and 6 bases from J, with 12 bases in between. The CDR3 extends over 15 amino acids. The rearrangement joins TRBV6-5 to TRBJ2-1; either TRBD1 or TRBD2 may supply D (5 bases each). The starting material was cultured PBMCs, obtained from culture after CMV antigen stimulation. This clonotype originated in a human donor in good health (CMV status not recorded). Some clones in this sample may be carry-over from other donors' samples. The CDR3 nucleotides read TGTGCCAGCAGTTACTCGAGGGGATGGGGCAATGAGCAGTTCTTC. Translated, it gives CASSYSRGWGNEQFF.